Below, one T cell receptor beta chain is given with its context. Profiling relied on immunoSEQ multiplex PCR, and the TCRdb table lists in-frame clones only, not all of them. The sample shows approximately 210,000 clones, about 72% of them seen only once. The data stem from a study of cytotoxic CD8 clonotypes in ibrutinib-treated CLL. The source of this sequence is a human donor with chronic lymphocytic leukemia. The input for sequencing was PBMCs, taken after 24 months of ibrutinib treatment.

The CDR3 sequence is CASTEGPGRLEQYF. CDR3 bases: TGTGCCAGCACTGAGGGCCCAGGGAGGCTCGAGCAGTACTTC. This rearrangement joins TRBV2 to TRBJ2-7; D may be TRBD2 (6 bases). CDR1 SNHLY and CDR2 FYNNEI come from the germline V gene. The CDR3 sequence is 14 residues long. Between the trimmed V and J ends, which lost 7 bases and 6 bases, there was a span of 19 bases.